This T cell receptor beta chain was identified during a study of cytomegalovirus exposure and HLA in healthy donors. Study-wide findings and caveats: It was confirmed in vitro that a few of the CMV-associated chains were specific for CMV antigens. Presence/absence analysis assumed near-uniform sequencing depth across donors. Associated with HLA alleles at 0.05 false discovery rate in a later analysis were 15,000 to 20,000 TCR beta sequences.

Per the germline V gene, CDR1 is SGHRS and CDR2 is YFSETQ. Between the trimmed V and J ends, which lost 7 bases and 1 base, there was a span of 9 bases. CDR3 length: 14 residues. 60 Vbeta and 13 Jbeta primers were used in PCR. Only in-frame clones appear in the TCRdb table, and some are missing; sequencing was by immunoSEQ multiplex PCR. This repertoire includes about 110,000 clones. About this clone: Its cognate antigen is unknown.

Source material: PBMCs. This chain uses TRBV5-1 with TRBJ2-6, with D perhaps matching TRBD1 (5 bases). This TCR was recovered from a man aged 45 to 65 in good health and CMV-seronegative. The CDR3 nucleotides read TGCGCCAGCCAGGCAGGGTCTGGGGCCAACGTCCTGACTTTC. Translated: CASQAGSGANVLTF.